This TCR beta chain was sequenced for a study of T-cell memory formation after mild COVID-19. This clonotype was counted a few times. Germline CDR1 and CDR2: MNHEY and SMNVEV (reference sequence). This CDR3 region has 16 residues. Between the trimmed V and J ends, which lost 8 bases and 0 bases, there was a span of 17 bases. TCRdb re-analysed the 5' RACE reads in MiXCR, keeping a single row per CDR3 protein. This repertoire shows around 370,000 distinct CDR3 sequences, roughly 21% found once; its top ten account for around 12%. Sequenced input: PBMCs or a T cell subset sorted from them (not recorded which). The clonotype originates from an adult woman who had mild COVID-19 (a few samples of this study predate the infection). Cell type and time point are not known. This sequence joins TRBV27 and TRBJ2-1, with D unresolved. The CDR3 loop reads CASSAPLKISYNEQFF. The CDR3 DNA sequence: TGTGCCAGCTCCGCTCCATTGAAGATCTCCTACAATGAGCAGTTCTTC.